The clone carrying this TCR beta chain was observed once. This sample is drawn from a study of T cell responses to AZD1222 COVID-19 vaccine. Some second doses came at about 4 weeks and others at about 12 weeks; these were pooled. The assay was immunoSEQ multiplex PCR, and TCRdb's table has in-frame clones only and misses some. The sample lists around 190,000 clones; 70% to 90% were seen once. The V gene's germline CDR1 is SGHDN and CDR2 FVKESK. The V gene lost 4 bases and the J gene lost 7 bases, with 16 bases spanning the gap. The CDR3 length is 15 residues. This sequence originates from an adult who received the AZD1222 COVID-19 vaccine. The chain couples TRBV14 to TRBJ2-2; D may be TRBD1 (7 bases). Material: peripheral blood, obtained 28 days after the second AZD1222 dose. The CDR3 bases are TGTGCCAGCAGCCGCCGACAGGGAGGCGTCGGGGAGCTGTTTTTT. It encodes CASSRRQGGVGELFF.